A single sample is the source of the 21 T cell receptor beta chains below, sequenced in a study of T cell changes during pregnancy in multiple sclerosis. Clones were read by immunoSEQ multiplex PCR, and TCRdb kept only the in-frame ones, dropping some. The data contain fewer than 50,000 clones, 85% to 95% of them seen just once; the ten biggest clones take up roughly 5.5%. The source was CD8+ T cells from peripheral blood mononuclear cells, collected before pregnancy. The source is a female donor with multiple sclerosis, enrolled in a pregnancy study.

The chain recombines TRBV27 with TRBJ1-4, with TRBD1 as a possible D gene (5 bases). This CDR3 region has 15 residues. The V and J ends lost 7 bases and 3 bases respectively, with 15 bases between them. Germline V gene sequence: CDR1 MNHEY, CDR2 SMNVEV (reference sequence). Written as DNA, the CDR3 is TGTGCCAGCATGCAGGGATTTGCAGCTAATGAAAAACTGTTTTTT. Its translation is CASMQGFAANEKLFF.

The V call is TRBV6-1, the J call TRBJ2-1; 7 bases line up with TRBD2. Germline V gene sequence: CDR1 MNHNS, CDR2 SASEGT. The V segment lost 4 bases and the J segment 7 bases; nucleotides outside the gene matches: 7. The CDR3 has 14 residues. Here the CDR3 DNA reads TGTGCCAGCAGTGGGCTAGCGGTTCAAAATGAGCAGTTCTTC. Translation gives CASSGLAVQNEQFF.

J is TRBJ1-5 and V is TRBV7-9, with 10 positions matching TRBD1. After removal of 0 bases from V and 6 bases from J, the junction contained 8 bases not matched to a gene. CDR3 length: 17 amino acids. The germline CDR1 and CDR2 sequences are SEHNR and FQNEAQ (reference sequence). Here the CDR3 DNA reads TGTGCCAGCAGCTTAGCGGTTCCGGGACAGGGGACTCAGCCCCAGCATTTT. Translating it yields CASSLAVPGQGTQPQHF.

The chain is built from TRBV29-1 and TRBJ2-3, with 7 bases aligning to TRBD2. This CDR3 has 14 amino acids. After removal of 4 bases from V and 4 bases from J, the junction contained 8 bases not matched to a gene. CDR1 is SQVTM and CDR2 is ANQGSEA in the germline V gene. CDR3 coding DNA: TGCAGCGTTGCAGTAGCGGGTTTTTCAGATACGCAGTATTTT. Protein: CSVAVAGFSDTQYF.

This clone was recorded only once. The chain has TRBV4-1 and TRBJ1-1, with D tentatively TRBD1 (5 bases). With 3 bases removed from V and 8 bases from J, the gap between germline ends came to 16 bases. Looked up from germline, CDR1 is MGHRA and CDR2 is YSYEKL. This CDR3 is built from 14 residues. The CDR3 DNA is TGCGCCAGCAGCCATGCTTTGACAGCGTTGGAAGCTTTCTTT. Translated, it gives CASSHALTALEAFF.

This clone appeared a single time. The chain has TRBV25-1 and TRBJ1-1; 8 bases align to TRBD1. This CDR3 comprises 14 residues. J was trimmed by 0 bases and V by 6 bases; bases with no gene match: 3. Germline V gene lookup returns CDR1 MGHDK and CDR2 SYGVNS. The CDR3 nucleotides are TGTGCCAGCAGCGGGACAGGTATGAACACTGAAGCTTTCTTT. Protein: CASSGTGMNTEAFF.

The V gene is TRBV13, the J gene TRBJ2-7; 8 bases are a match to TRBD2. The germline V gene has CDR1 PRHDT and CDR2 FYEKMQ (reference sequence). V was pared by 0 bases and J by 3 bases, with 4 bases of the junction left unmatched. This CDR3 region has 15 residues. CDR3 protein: CASSLGLSGSYEQYF. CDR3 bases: TGTGCCAGCAGCTTAGGGCTAAGCGGGAGCTACGAGCAGTACTTC.

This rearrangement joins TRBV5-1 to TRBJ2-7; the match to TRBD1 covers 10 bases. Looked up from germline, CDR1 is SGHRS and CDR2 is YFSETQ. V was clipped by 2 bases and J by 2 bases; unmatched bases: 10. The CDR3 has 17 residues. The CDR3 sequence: CASSFGTGVGNTYEQYF. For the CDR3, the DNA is TGCGCCAGCAGCTTCGGGACAGGGGTGGGGAATACCTACGAGCAGTACTTC. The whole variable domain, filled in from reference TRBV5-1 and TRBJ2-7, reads KAGVTQTPRYLIKTRGQQVTLSCSPISGHRSVSWYQQTPGQGLQFLFEYFSETQRNKGNFPGRFSGRQFSNSRSEMNVSTLELGDSALYLCASSFGTGVGNTYEQYFGPGTRLTVT.

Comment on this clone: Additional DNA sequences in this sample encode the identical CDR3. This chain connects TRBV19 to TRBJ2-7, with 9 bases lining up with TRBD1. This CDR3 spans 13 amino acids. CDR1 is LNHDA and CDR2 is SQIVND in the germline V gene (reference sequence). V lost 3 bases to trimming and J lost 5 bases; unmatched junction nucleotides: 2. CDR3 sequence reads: CASSIGTGNEQYF. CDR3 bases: TGTGCCAGTAGTATTGGGACAGGGAACGAGCAGTACTTC.

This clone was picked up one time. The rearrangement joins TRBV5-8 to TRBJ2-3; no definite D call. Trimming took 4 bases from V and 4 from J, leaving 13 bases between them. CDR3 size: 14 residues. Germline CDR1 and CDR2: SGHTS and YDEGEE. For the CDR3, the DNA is TGTGCCAGCAGCCCGGTAGCTTGGGCAGATACGCAGTATTTT. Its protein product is CASSPVAWADTQYF.

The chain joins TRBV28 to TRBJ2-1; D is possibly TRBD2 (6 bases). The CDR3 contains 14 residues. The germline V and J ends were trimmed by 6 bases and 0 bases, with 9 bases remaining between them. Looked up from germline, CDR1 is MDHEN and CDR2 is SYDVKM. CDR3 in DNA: TGTGCCAGCAGAGTGGGGGGCTCCTACAATGAGCAGTTCTTC. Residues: CASRVGGSYNEQFF. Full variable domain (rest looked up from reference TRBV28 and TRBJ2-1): DVKVTQSSRYLVKRTGEKVFLECVQDMDHENMFWYRQDPGLGLRLIYFSYDVKMKEKGDIPEGYSVSREKKERFSLILESASTNQTSMYLCASRVGGSYNEQFFGPGTRLTVL.

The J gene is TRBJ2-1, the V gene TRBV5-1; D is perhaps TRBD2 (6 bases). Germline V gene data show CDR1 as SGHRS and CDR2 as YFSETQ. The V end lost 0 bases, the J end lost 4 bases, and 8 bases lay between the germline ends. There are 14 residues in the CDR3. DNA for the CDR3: TGCGCCAGCAGCTTGGAGGGGACTTACAATGAGCAGTTCTTC. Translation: CASSLEGTYNEQFF.

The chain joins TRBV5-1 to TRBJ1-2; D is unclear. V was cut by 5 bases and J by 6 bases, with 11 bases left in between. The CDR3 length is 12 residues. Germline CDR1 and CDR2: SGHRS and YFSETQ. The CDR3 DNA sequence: TGCGCCAGCAGGGAGGGCCTGGATGGCTACACCTTC. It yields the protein CASREGLDGYTF.

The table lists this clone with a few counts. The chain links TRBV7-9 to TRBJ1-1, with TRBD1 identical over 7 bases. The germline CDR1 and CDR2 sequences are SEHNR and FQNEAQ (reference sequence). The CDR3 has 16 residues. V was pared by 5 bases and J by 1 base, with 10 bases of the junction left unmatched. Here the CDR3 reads CASSPLLQGTNTEAFF. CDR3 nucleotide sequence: TGTGCCAGCAGCCCCTTACTACAGGGGACGAACACTGAAGCTTTCTTT.

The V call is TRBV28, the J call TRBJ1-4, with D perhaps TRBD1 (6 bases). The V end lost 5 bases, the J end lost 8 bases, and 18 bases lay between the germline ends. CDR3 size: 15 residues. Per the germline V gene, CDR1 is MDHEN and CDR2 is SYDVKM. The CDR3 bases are TGTGCCAGCAGTCCCAGTCAGGGGCGGTGGGAAAAACTGTTTTTT. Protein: CASSPSQGRWEKLFF.

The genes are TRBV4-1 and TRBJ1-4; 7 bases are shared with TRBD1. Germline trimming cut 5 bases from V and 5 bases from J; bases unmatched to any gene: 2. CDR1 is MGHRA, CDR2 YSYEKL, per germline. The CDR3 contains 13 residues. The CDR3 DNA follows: TGCGCCAGCAGCACGACAGGGAATGAAAAACTGTTTTTT. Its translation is CASSTTGNEKLFF.

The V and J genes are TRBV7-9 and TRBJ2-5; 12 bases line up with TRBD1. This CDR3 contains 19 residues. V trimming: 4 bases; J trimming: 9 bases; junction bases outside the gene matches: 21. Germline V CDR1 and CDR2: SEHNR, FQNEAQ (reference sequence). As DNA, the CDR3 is TGTGCCAGCAGCTCCACGGTTCCTCCGGGACAGGGGGCGCCTACGTCCCAGTACTTC. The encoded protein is CASSSTVPPGQGAPTSQYF.

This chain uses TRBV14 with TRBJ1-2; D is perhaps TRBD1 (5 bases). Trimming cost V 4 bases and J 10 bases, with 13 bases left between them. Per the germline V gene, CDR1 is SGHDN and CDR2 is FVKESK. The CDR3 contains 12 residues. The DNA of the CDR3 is TGTGCCAGCAGCCCCCAGGGCCGATTCTACACCTTC. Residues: CASSPQGRFYTF.

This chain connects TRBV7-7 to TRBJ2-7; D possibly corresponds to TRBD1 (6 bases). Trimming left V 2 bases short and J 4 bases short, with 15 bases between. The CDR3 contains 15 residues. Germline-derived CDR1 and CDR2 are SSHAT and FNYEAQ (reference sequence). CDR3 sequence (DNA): TGTGCCAGCAGCTTATCGACTGGGGGCCAATACGAGCAGTACTTC. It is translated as CASSLSTGGQYEQYF.

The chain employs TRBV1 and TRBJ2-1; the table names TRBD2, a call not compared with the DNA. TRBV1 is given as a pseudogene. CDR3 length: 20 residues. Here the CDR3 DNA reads TGCACCAGCAGCCAAGGTACGACAGCGCCGGGACTAGCGGATTACAATGAGCAGTTCTTC. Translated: CTSSQGTTAPGLADYNEQFF.

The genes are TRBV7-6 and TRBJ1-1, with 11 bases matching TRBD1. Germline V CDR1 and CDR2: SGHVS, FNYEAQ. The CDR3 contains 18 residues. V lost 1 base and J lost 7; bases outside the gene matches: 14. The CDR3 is CASSLVASEDRGQVEAFF. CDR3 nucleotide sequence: TGTGCCAGCAGCTTAGTGGCTTCCGAGGACAGGGGGCAGGTTGAAGCTTTCTTT.